This T cell receptor beta chain came from a study of neurological immune-mediated disorders. Points from the study as a whole: None of the CDR3 amino acid sequences of expanded clones were shared across subjects, and this suggested private repertoires in all groups. HTLV-1-associated myelopathy had the most TCR clonal expansion, and multiple sclerosis had the least, less than healthy controls.

The unsorted libraries were produced from 2 million PBMCs held at -80 C. As for the cDNA, it was generated by 5'RACE with 10-nucleotide random UMIs. Each CDR3 protein gets one entry after TCRdb re-called the 5' RACE reads with MiXCR. The sample yields tens of thousands of distinct CDR3 sequences, about 5% seen once. Germline V CDR1 and CDR2: SQVTM, ANQGSEA. The CDR3 extends over 14 amino acids. V lost 5 bases to trimming and J lost 6 bases; unmatched junction nucleotides: 9. This clonotype showed up many times. Its antigen is not known. The sequence came from a woman aged 70-85 years with multiple sclerosis. Sequenced sample: PBMCs. The rearrangement links TRBV29-1 to TRBJ2-7, with TRBD2 identical over 11 bases. The CDR3, as DNA: TGCAGCGTTTATAGCGGGAGGGCTGGGGTCGAGCAGTACTTC. Protein sequence: CSVYSGRAGVEQYF.